This T cell receptor beta chain was captured by sequencing in a study of blood T cells in healthy people across ages. In this sample, this clonotype turned up a few times. Its matching antigen is unknown. Per germline, CDR1 SNHLY and CDR2 FYNNEI. The CDR3 totals 12 residues. For the second PCR, which ran for roughly 7 to 11 cycles, a sample-barcoded 5' primer and a J-beta primer mix were used. TCRdb passed the 5' RACE reads through MiXCR, listing each CDR3 protein once. The table includes about 830,000 distinct CDR3 sequences, about 59% detected once. Overall study findings and caveats: Naive CD4+ cells and diversity were both higher in long-lived donors than in aged donors.

The clonotype originates from a man between 25 and 39 years old in good health. Sample: blood. The chain links TRBV2 to TRBJ2-5; D ambiguous. The J call is uncertain, as TRBJ2-7 better fits the DNA end. The CDR3: CASRLQFDEQYF. The CDR3 region has the DNA TGTGCCAGCAGATTACAGTTCGACGAGCAGTACTTC.